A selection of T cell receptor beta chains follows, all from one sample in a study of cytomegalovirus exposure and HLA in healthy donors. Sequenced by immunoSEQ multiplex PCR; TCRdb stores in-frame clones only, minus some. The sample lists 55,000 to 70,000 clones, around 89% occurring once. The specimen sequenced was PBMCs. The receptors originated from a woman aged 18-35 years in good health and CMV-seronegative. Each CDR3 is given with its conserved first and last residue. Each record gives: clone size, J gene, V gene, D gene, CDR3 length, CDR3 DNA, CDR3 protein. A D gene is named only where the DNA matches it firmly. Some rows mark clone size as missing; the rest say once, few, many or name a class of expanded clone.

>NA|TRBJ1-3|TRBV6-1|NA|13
TGTGCCAGCAGTGAACAGTCTGGAAACACCATATATTTT
CASSEQSGNTIYF
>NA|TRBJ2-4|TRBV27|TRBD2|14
TGTGCCAGCAGACTAGCGGGAGGGGAAAACATTCAGTACTTC
CASRLAGGENIQYF
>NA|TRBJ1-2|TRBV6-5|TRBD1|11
TGTGCCACCGGACAGGATTTTGGCTACACCTTC
CATGQDFGYTF
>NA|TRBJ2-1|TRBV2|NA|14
TGTGCCAGCAGTGAGGGCTGGGTCCAGAATGAGCAGTTCTTC
CASSEGWVQNEQFF
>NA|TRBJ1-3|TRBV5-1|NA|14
TGCGCCAGCAGCTTGTGGGGGCCTGGAAACACCATATATTTT
CASSLWGPGNTIYF
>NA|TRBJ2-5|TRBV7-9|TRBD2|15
TGTGCCAGCAGCTTCCGACTAGCGGGGCAAGAGACCCAGTACTTC
CASSFRLAGQETQYF
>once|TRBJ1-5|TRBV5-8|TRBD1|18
TGTGCCAGCGGGGTTGGCAGGGGGGCAACTTATAGCAATCAGCCCCAGCATTTT
CASGVGRGATYSNQPQHF
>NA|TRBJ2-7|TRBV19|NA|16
TGTGCCAGCTTATATCCGGGACAAACACTCTCCTACGAGCAGTACTTC
CASLYPGQTLSYEQYF
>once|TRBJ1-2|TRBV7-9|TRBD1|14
TGTGCCAGCAGCTTCACGGACAGGGACTATGGCTACACCTTC
CASSFTDRDYGYTF
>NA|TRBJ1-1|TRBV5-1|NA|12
TGCGCCAGCGGACTGATAAACACTGAAGCTTTCTTT
CASGLINTEAFF
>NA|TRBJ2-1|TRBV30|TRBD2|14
TGTGCCTGGAGTGTACTCCTAGCGGAGGATGAGCAGTTCTTC
CAWSVLLAEDEQFF
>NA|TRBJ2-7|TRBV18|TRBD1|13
TGTGCCAGCTCACCCGGACAGGGACGCGAGCAGTACTTC
CASSPGQGREQYF
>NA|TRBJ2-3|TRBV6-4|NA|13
TGTGCCAGCAGTGTTCAGAGCACAGATACGCAGTATTTT
CASSVQSTDTQYF
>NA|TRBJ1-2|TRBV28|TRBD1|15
TGTGCCAGCAGTTTCGGACAGGGCCTTCTGGATGGCTACACCTTC
CASSFGQGLLDGYTF
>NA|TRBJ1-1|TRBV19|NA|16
TGTGCCAGTAGTAGAAGACTCGAACAGGGGAACACTGAAGCTTTCTTT
CASSRRLEQGNTEAFF
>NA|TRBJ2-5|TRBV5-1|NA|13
TGCGCCAGCAGCTTGGGTAATAGGGGGACCCAGTACTTC
CASSLGNRGTQYF
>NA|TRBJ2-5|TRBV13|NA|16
TGTGCCAGCAGCTTAGGTCGCCGGAGTGGGGCAGAGACCCAGTACTTC
CASSLGRRSGAETQYF
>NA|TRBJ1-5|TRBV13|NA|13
TGTGCCAGCAGCTTACAGGGCAATCAGCCCCAGCATTTT
CASSLQGNQPQHF
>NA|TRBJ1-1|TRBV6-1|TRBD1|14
TGTGCCAGCAGTTTAGGACAGGGAGGCACTGAAGCTTTCTTT
CASSLGQGGTEAFF
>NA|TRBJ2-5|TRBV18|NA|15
TGTGCCAGCTCACCAGAGACAGGTTGCCAAGAGACCCAGTACTTC
CASSPETGCQETQYF
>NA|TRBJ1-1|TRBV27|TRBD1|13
TGTGCCAGCGCGGCCGGGACAGCAACTGAAGCTTTCTTT
CASAAGTATEAFF
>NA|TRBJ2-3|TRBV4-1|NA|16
TGCGCCAGCAGCCAGGGGGCAAGCGGGGGCACAGATACGCAGTATTTT
CASSQGASGGTDTQYF
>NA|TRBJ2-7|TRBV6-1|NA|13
TGTGCCAGCAGTGAAGCAGAGCGCGGCGAGCAGTACTTC
CASSEAERGEQYF
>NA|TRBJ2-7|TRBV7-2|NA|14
TGTGCCAGCAGCTTAGTTCCAGGAACCTACGAGCAGTACTTC
CASSLVPGTYEQYF
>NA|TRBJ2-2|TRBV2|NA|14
TGTGCCAGCAGTGAATACAGGGCCACCGGGGAGCTGTTTTTT
CASSEYRATGELFF
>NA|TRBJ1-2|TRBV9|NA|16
TGTGCCAGCAGCGTAGCCCCAGGGTCCCTTAACTATGGCTACACCTTC
CASSVAPGSLNYGYTF
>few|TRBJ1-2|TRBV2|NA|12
TGTGCCAGCTCTCGAGGCCCGGGTGGCTACACCTTC
CASSRGPGGYTF
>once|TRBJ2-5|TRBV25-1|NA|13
TGTGCCAGCAGTCTCAGGGAAAGAGAGACCCAGTACTTC
CASSLRERETQYF
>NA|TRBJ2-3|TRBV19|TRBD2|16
TGTGCCAGTAGTAGGACAACTAGCGGATGGGCAGATACGCAGTATTTT
CASSRTTSGWADTQYF
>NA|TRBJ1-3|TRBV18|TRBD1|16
TGTGCCAGCTCACGAGAAGCAGGGGGACCTGGAAACACCATATATTTT
CASSREAGGPGNTIYF
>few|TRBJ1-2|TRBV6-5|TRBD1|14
TGTGCCAGCAGATCGATACAGGGGACCTATGGCTACACCTTC
CASRSIQGTYGYTF
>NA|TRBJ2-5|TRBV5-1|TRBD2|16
TGCGCCAGCAGCTTGGTGGGGACTAGCGGGACAGAGACCCAGTACTTC
CASSLVGTSGTETQYF
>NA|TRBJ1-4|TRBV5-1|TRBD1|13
TGCGCCAGCAGCTTGACGACAGGGTTGGAACTGTTTTTT
CASSLTTGLELFF
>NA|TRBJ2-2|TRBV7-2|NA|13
TGTGCCAGCAGCTTAGTGGTAGCCGGGGAGCTGTTTTTT
CASSLVVAGELFF
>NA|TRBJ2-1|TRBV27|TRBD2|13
TGTGCCAGCAGTCTCGGACTAGCGCATGAGCAGTTCTTC
CASSLGLAHEQFF
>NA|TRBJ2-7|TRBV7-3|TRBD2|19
TGTGCCAGCAGCTCGGATGAGACTAGCGGGGGCCTCTTTGGTTACGAGCAGTACTTC
CASSSDETSGGLFGYEQYF
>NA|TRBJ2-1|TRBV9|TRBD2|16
TGTGCCAGCAGCCCCACCGGGCAGCGGGGGTACAATGAGCAGTTCTTC
CASSPTGQRGYNEQFF
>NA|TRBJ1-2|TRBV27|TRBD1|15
TGTGCCAGCAGTCCCGGGACAGGGATCACCTATGGCTACACCTTC
CASSPGTGITYGYTF
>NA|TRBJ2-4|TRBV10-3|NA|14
TGTGCCATCAGTGATAATGGACAGCCCGACATTCAGTACTTC
CAISDNGQPDIQYF
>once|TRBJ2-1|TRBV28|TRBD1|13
TGTGCCAGCAGTTTAACAGGGGGCAATGAGCAGTTCTTC
CASSLTGGNEQFF
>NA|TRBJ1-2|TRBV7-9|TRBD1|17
TGTGCCAGCAGTCAACCCTCGATGGCAGGGGGCTTCTGGGGCTACACCTTC
CASSQPSMAGGFWGYTF
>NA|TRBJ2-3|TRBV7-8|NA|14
TGTGCCAGCAGCTTTGAGGGAGTGTCAGATACGCAGTATTTT
CASSFEGVSDTQYF
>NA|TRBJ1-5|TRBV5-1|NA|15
TGCGCCAGCAGCTCAGACGGAGACCCGGGTCAGCCCCAGCATTTT
CASSSDGDPGQPQHF
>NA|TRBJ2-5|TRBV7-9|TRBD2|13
TGTGCCAGCAGCCCACATCCTAGCGGGGGGGCCGACTTC
CASSPHPSGGADF
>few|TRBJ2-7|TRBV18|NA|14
TGTGCCAGCTCACCATCGAGGGATAGCTACGAGCAGTACTTC
CASSPSRDSYEQYF
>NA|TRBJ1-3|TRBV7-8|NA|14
TGTGCCAGCAGCTTCCAGGGGAAGGGAAACACCATATATTTT
CASSFQGKGNTIYF
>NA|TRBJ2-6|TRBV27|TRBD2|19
TGTGCCAGCAGTTTGGCGGGCGGGGGTTTTAGTTCTGGGGCCAACGTCCTGACTTTC
CASSLAGGGFSSGANVLTF
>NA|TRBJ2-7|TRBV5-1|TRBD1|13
TGCGCCAGCAGCGTCGACAGGGCTGACGAGCAGTACTTC
CASSVDRADEQYF
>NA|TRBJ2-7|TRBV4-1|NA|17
TGCGCCAGCAGCCAAGACGCAGGACACCCCGAATCGTACGAGCAGTACTTC
CASSQDAGHPESYEQYF
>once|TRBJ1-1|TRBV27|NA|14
TGTGCCAGCAGCCGACCAGGGGCGAGCACTGAAGCTTTCTTT
CASSRPGASTEAFF
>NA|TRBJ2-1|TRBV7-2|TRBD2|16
TGTGCCAGCAGCATGGGACTAGCGGGGTCCGGATATGAGCAGTTCTTC
CASSMGLAGSGYEQFF
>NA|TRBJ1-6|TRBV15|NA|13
TGTGCCACCAGCAGATCCACTTATGAACCCCTCCACTTT
CATSRSTYEPLHF
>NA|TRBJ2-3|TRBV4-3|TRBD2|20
TGCGCCAGCAGCCAAACCCCGAGTTTCGCTCAGCGGGGTTTCTTTGTCACGCAGTATTTT
CASSQTPSFAQRGFFVTQYF